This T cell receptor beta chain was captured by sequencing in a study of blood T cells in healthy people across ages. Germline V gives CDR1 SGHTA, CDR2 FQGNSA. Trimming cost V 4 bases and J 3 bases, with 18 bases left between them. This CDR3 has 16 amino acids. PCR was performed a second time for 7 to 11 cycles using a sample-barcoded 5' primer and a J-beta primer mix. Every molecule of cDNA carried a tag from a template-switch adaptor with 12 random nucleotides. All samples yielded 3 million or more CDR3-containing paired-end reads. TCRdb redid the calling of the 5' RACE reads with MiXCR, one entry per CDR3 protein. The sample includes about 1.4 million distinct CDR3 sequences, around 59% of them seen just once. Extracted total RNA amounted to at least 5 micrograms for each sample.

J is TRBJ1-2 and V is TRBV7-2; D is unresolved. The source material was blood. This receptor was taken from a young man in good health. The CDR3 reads CASSSGGVTGDYGYTF. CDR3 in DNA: TGTGCCAGCAGCTCCGGAGGCGTCACCGGGGACTATGGCTACACCTTC.